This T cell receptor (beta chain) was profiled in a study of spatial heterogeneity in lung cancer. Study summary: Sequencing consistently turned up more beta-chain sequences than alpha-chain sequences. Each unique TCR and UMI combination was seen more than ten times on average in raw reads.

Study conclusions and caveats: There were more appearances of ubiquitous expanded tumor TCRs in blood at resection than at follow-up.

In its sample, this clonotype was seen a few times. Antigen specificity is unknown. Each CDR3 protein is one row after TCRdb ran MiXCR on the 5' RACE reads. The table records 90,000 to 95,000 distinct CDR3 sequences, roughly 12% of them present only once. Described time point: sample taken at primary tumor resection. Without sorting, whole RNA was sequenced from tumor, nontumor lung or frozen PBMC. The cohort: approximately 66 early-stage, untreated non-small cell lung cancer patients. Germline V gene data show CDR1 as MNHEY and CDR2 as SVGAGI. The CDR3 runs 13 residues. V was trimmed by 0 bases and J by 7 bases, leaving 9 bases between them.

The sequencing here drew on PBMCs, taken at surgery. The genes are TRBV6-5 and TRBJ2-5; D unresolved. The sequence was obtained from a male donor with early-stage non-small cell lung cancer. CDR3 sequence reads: CASSYSYIATQYF. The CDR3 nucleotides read TGTGCCAGCAGTTACTCGTATATTGCGACCCAGTACTTC.